Below are 12 T cell receptor beta chains sequenced from a single sample in a study of blood T cell repertoires in COVID-19. The protocol was immunoSEQ multiplex PCR, while the TCRdb copy is restricted to in-frame clones and leaves out a portion. This sample yields 270,000 or so clones, of which more than 85% are seen a single time; roughly 5% belongs to the top ten. The sequencing sample was made of peripheral blood. The origin of the receptors is a middle-aged man with acute or convalescent COVID-19.

The chain employs TRBV4-1 and TRBJ2-2; D uncertain. CDR1 is MGHRA, CDR2 YSYEKL, per germline. Trimming pared 3 bases from V and 0 bases from J, leaving 11 bases between. This CDR3 contains 16 residues. The DNA of the CDR3 is TGCGCCAGCAGCCAGTCCGCGCCTACGAACACCGGGGAGCTGTTTTTT. The encoded protein is CASSQSAPTNTGELFF.

V usage is TRBV3-1 (or the pseudogene TRBV3-2) and J usage is TRBJ1-3; TRBD1 matches 8 bases. Per the germline V gene, CDR1 is LGHDT and CDR2 is YNNKEL (reference sequence). The CDR3 has 15 residues. J was trimmed by 3 bases and V by 4 bases; bases with no gene match: 5. This CDR3 reads CASSLGTGGGNTIYF. CDR3 nucleotide sequence: TGTGCCAGCAGCCTCGGGACAGGAGGTGGAAACACCATATATTTT.

The rearrangement joins TRBV11-3 to TRBJ2-2; 7 bases match TRBD1. In germline, CDR1 is SGHNT, CDR2 YENEEA. This CDR3 spans 16 amino acids. The V and J ends lost 2 bases and 2 bases, in that order; junction bases with no gene match: 5. This CDR3 reads CASSLLAGGNTGELFF. The CDR3 DNA is TGTGCCAGCAGCTTACTCGCAGGGGGTAACACCGGGGAGCTGTTTTTT.

The rearrangement links TRBV11-3 to TRBJ1-1; no clear D gene. Per the germline V gene, CDR1 is SGHNT and CDR2 is YENEEA. Between the trimmed V and J ends, which lost 5 bases and 0 bases, there was a span of 10 bases. The CDR3 runs 14 residues. The CDR3 loop is CASSPGRLNTEAFF. DNA for the CDR3: TGTGCCAGCAGCCCGGGGAGGCTGAACACTGAAGCTTTCTTT.

The V gene is TRBV19, the J gene TRBJ2-2; D may be TRBD1 (5 bases). The germline V gene has CDR1 LNHDA and CDR2 SQIVND (reference sequence). V lost 7 bases, J lost 5 bases, and 17 bases lay in between. This CDR3 region has 15 residues. CDR3 loop: CASIYAGKKTGELFF. As DNA, the CDR3 is TGTGCCAGTATTTATGCAGGGAAGAAGACCGGGGAGCTGTTTTTT.

The chain links TRBV7-2 to TRBJ2-2; 8 positions agree with TRBD2. This CDR3 spans 17 amino acids. Germline CDR1 and CDR2: SGHTA and FQGNSA. V dropped 3 bases and J dropped 0; count of bases not matched to a gene: 6. The chain's CDR3 is CASSLGGGFPNTGELFF. The CDR3 region has the DNA TGTGCCAGCAGCTTGGGCGGGGGGTTCCCGAACACCGGGGAGCTGTTTTTT. Using reference TRBV7-2 and TRBJ2-2 for the parts outside the CDR3, the full variable domain is GAGVSQSPSNKVTEKGKDVELRCDPISGHTALYWYRQSLGQGLEFLIYFQGNSAPDKSGLPSDRFSAERTGGSVSTLTIQRTQQEDSAVYLCASSLGGGFPNTGELFFGEGSRLTVL.

The chain uses TRBV30 and TRBJ1-2, with a weak D call TRBD1 (6 bases). Per the germline V gene, CDR1 is GTSNPN and CDR2 is SVGIG (reference sequence). The CDR3 is 12 amino acids. V was shortened by 1 base and J by 8 bases, with 11 bases between the two germline ends. DNA for the CDR3: TGTGCCTGGAGTGCAGGGGTGGACGGCTACACCTTC. This codes for CAWSAGVDGYTF.

The chain couples TRBV25-1 to TRBJ1-2, with D possibly matching TRBD1 (6 bases). The V gene's germline CDR1 is MGHDK and CDR2 SYGVNS. The CDR3 totals 13 residues. In nucleotides, the CDR3 is TGTGCTCTACACATAACCAGGGGTTATGGCTACACCTTC. It yields the protein CALHITRGYGYTF.

This clone was recorded only once. The V gene is TRBV28, the J gene TRBJ1-2, with TRBD1 identical over 10 bases. With V trimmed by 1 base and J by 8 bases, 10 bases remained unmatched. Per the germline V gene, CDR1 is MDHEN and CDR2 is SYDVKM. The CDR3 length is 16 residues. The CDR3 sequence is CASSLFGGTGASGYTF. As DNA, the CDR3 is TGTGCCAGCAGTTTATTCGGGGGGACAGGGGCGAGCGGCTACACCTTC.

The chain carries TRBV5-1 and TRBJ2-3; 9 bases match TRBD2. Germline V CDR1 and CDR2: SGHRS, YFSETQ. CDR3 length: 16 residues. Trimming cost V 0 bases and J 2 bases; bases outside gene matches: 4. CDR3 bases: TGCGCCAGCAGCTTGGAGGTAGCGGGGGTCACAGATACGCAGTATTTT. Encoded protein: CASSLEVAGVTDTQYF.

This clone has only a few counts. The chain employs TRBV4-2 and TRBJ1-5; tentative D call: TRBD1 (5 bases). The germline V gene has CDR1 LGHNA and CDR2 YNFKEQ. The CDR3 contains 15 residues. Trimming shortened V by 0 bases and J by 0 bases, and 6 bases separated the two germline ends. The CDR3 loop reads CASSQDGHSNQPQHF. The DNA for the CDR3 is TGTGCCAGCAGCCAAGATGGACATAGCAATCAGCCCCAGCATTTT.

This clone was seen a single time. V and J are TRBV14 and TRBJ1-3; maybe TRBD1 (5 bases). The CDR3 consists of 14 residues. V dropped 6 bases and J dropped 4 bases, with 13 bases sitting between them. CDR1 is SGHDN, CDR2 FVKESK, per germline. The CDR3 coding sequence is TGTGCCAGCAGGTCTCAGGGTTTCGGAAACACCATATATTTT. The encoded protein is CASRSQGFGNTIYF.